Listed below are T cell receptor beta chains from one sample, sequenced in a study of Graves' ophthalmopathy and Graves' hyperthyroidism. One entry per CDR3 protein, called by TCRdb with MiXCR from the multiplex PCR reads. The sample consists of roughly 700,000 distinct CDR3 sequences, roughly 40% of them appearing once. Sequencing was performed on peripheral blood. Receptors were obtained from an adult man with Graves' ophthalmopathy. Each CDR3 is given with its conserved first and last residue. A D gene is named only where the DNA matches it firmly. The size field is filled for only some rows; it gives once, few, many or a size class.

v_call	j_call	clone_size	d_call	cdr3_nt	cdr3_aa
TRBV24-1	TRBJ2-5	-	-	TGTGCCACCAGCCGGGACGAGACCCAGTACTTC	CATSRDETQYF
TRBV10-3	TRBJ1-3	many	-	TGTGCCTGCGCTTCCGACAAGGGCTCTGGAAACACCATATATTTT	CACASDKGSGNTIYF
TRBV28	TRBJ1-5	-	-	TGTGCCAGCAGTCCGGGACGTAGATATCAGCCCCAGCATTTT	CASSPGRRYQPQHF
TRBV10-3	TRBJ2-7	-	-	TGTGCCACGGCGGGATTGGGGGGAGAAAGGCAGTACTTC	CATAGLGGERQYF
TRBV7-3	TRBJ2-7	few	-	TGTGCCAGCAGTCGCGACTGGTACGAGCAGTACTTC	CASSRDWYEQYF
TRBV25-1	TRBJ2-6	-	-	TGTGCCAGCAGTCCCCTAGGGACGGGAAGGCTCAACGTCCTGACTTTC	CASSPLGTGRLNVLTF
TRBV7-2	TRBJ2-5	few	TRBD2	TGTGCCAGCAGTGGACTAGCGGGGGGATGGGACCAAGAGACCCAGTACTTC	CASSGLAGGWDQETQYF
TRBV19	TRBJ2-7	many	TRBD2	TGTGCCAGTAGTACCACGGGGGGCTCCTACGAGCAGTACTTC	CASSTTGGSYEQYF
TRBV7-2	TRBJ2-5	few	TRBD2	TGTGCCAGCAGCTTAGAGGCGGGAGTCACGGAGACCCAGTACTTC	CASSLEAGVTETQYF
TRBV12-3/TRBV12-4	TRBJ1-5	few	-	TGTGCCAGCAGTTTATCGGGACGGGCCGGGGGACCCCAGCATTTT	CASSLSGRAGGPQHF
TRBV3-1	TRBJ1-1	-	-	TGTGCCAGCAGCCGATCCAGCGAGGGGAACACTGAAGCTTTCTTT	CASSRSSEGNTEAFF
TRBV7-9	TRBJ1-6	-	TRBD1	TGTGCCAGCAGCTTGCGGACAGGGTTAGGCAATTCACCCCTCCACTTT	CASSLRTGLGNSPLHF
TRBV9	TRBJ1-6	-	-	TGTGCCAGCAGCCAAGCGTCTACCAATTCACCCCTCCACTTT	CASSQASTNSPLHF
TRBV10-3	TRBJ2-5	-	-	TGTGCCATCAGTGGGGGTGTCCAAGAGACCCAGTACTTC	CAISGGVQETQYF
TRBV29-1	TRBJ2-5	-	-	TGCAGCGTTGTGGCAGGGACCCGGGAGACCCAGTACTTC	CSVVAGTRETQYF
TRBV25-1	TRBJ2-2	few	TRBD2	TGTGCCAGCAGACCGGGACTAGCGCGACTGGGAGGCACCGGGGAGCTGTTTTTT	CASRPGLARLGGTGELFF
TRBV6-6	TRBJ1-5	-	-	TGTGCCAGCAGTTACAGTCGGATTAGCAATCAGCCCCAGCATTTT	CASSYSRISNQPQHF
TRBV7-9	TRBJ2-7	-	TRBD1	TGTGCCAGCAGCGCATCCGGGACAGTTAACGAGCAGTACTTC	CASSASGTVNEQYF
TRBV10-3	TRBJ2-7	-	-	TGTGCCAGCAGTTACGGGACTCTCTCCTACGAGCAGTACTTC	CASSYGTLSYEQYF
TRBV15	TRBJ1-4	many	-	TGTGCCACCAGCAGAACCGGGACCATCGAGGAAAAACTGTTTTTT	CATSRTGTIEEKLFF
TRBV5-8	TRBJ2-5	many	-	TGTGCCAGCAGCCAAGCTCAGGGCGGACGGGGTGAGACCCAGTACTTC	CASSQAQGGRGETQYF
TRBV5-6	TRBJ1-5	few	-	TGTGCCAGCAGCTTGGGGGGGCCCAATCAGCCCCAGCATTTT	CASSLGGPNQPQHF
TRBV10-3	TRBJ2-7	many	-	TGTGCCATCAGTGAGTCGAACCCCGCAGGGTCCTACGAGCAGTACTTC	CAISESNPAGSYEQYF
TRBV11-2	TRBJ2-2	-	-	TGTGCCAGCAGCGCTAGTCGTAGGACCGGGGAGCTGTTTTTT	CASSASRRTGELFF
TRBV19	TRBJ1-1	-	TRBD1	TGTGCCAGTAGTCCGAGACACAGGGGGGACTATTCAACTGAAGCTTTCTTT	CASSPRHRGDYSTEAFF
TRBV5-1	TRBJ2-5	-	TRBD2	TGCGCCAGCAGCTGGGGCCCGGGACTAGCGGGAGCAGGGACCCAGTACTTC	CASSWGPGLAGAGTQYF
TRBV10-3	TRBJ2-5	-	-	TGTGCCATCAGTCTGGGTAGGGCAGGGGCGCTGCTAGGGGAGACCCAGTACTTC	CAISLGRAGALLGETQYF
TRBV29-1	TRBJ2-7	-	TRBD2	TGCAGCGTTGAAGAGGCGGGGGGATCCTACGAGCAGTACTTC	CSVEEAGGSYEQYF
TRBV7-8	TRBJ1-3	many	-	TGTGCCAGCAGCTTAGGGGTATCTGGAAACACCATATATTTT	CASSLGVSGNTIYF
TRBV6-5	TRBJ1-4	many	-	TGTGCCAGCAGTTATGGTGAAAAACTGTTTTTT	CASSYGEKLFF
TRBV29-1	TRBJ1-1	many	TRBD1	TGCAGCGTTGACAGGGGACAGGGGGCATTACCTGAAGCTTTCTTT	CSVDRGQGALPEAFF
TRBV20-1	TRBJ2-7	-	-	TGCAGTGCTAGGACTTTGACGGGCTCCTACGAGCAGTACTTC	CSARTLTGSYEQYF
TRBV7-2	TRBJ2-7	-	-	TGTGCCAGCAGCCAGGGGGGGGAGCGGGTGGAGCAGTACTTC	CASSQGGERVEQYF
TRBV20-1	TRBJ1-2	-	-	TGCATCACGGGGGGGGGATCGGTTGGCTACACCTTC	CITGGGSVGYTF
TRBV19	TRBJ2-6	-	-	TGTGCCAGTAGTATAGATCGGGAGACAGGGAGGGTTGGTTCTGGGGCCAACGTCCTGACTTTC	CASSIDRETGRVGSGANVLTF
TRBV7-6	TRBJ1-3	-	TRBD1	TGTGCCAGCAGCAACCTACAGGGGCGAGGAAACACCATATATTTT	CASSNLQGRGNTIYF
TRBV11-2	TRBJ2-5	-	TRBD1	TGTGCCAGCAGCCAGGCCGGGACAGGGTATGAGACCCAGTACTTC	CASSQAGTGYETQYF
TRBV7-9	TRBJ2-7	-	-	TGTGCCAGCAGCTTAGTTGGTTCAGGGACCTCCTACGAGCAGTACTTC	CASSLVGSGTSYEQYF
TRBV6-4	TRBJ1-6	many	-	TGTGCCAGCAGTGACTCGGTGACCTTCTTCTTGGCTCACTTT	CASSDSVTFFLAHF
TRBV12-3/TRBV12-4	TRBJ2-5	-	-	TGTGCCAGCAGTTTAACTTCTAGGGGATCCCCACAAGAGACCCAGTACTTC	CASSLTSRGSPQETQYF
TRBV11-2	TRBJ2-7	-	TRBD2	TGTGCCAGCAGCTTACTAGCGGACCCCTACGAGCAGTACTTC	CASSLLADPYEQYF
TRBV29-1	TRBJ2-2	-	-	TGCAGCGTGAGAGACAGCCGGGGCGGGGAGCTGTTTTTT	CSVRDSRGGELFF
TRBV7-9	TRBJ2-7	-	TRBD1	TGTGCCAGCAGCTTAGGCAGGGGGCTGCAGTACTTC	CASSLGRGLQYF
TRBV12-3/TRBV12-4	TRBJ1-5	few	TRBD1	TGTGCCAGCAGTTCATCACAGGGGGCATTGGGTCAGCCCCAGCATTTT	CASSSSQGALGQPQHF
TRBV7-9	TRBJ2-6	-	-	TGTGCCAGCAGCTTATCTCTCGCAGGGGCCAACGTCCTGACTTTC	CASSLSLAGANVLTF
TRBV10-3	TRBJ1-1	-	-	TGTGCCAGCAGGGAAGGGCCGAACACTGAAGCTTCCTTT	CASREGPNTEASF
TRBV15	TRBJ1-2	-	TRBD1	TGTGCCACCAGCAGCTCCGGGACAGGGGAAACGGCTGGCTACACCTTC	CATSSSGTGETAGYTF
TRBV10-1	TRBJ2-7	-	-	TGCGCCAGCAGTGATCGGGACATTCCCTACGAGCAGTACTTC	CASSDRDIPYEQYF
TRBV15	TRBJ2-7	-	TRBD2	TGTGCCACCAGCCCCGGACGGGGGGTGGGAAACGAGCAGTACTTC	CATSPGRGVGNEQYF
TRBV7-3	TRBJ2-7	-	TRBD2	TGTGCCAGCAGCCCCGGGACTAGCGGGGGATCGTACGAGCAGTACTTC	CASSPGTSGGSYEQYF
TRBV19	TRBJ1-2	-	-	TGTGCCAGTAGTATAGCACCCACAGGGGGCTACACCTTC	CASSIAPTGGYTF
TRBV12-3/TRBV12-4	TRBJ2-7	-	TRBD2	TGTGCCAGCAGTGCCGGGACTAGCAACTACGAGCAGTACTTC	CASSAGTSNYEQYF
TRBV7-9	TRBJ1-1	many	-	TGTGCCAGCAGCGCCAAACGCCTGAAGAACACTGAAGCTTTCTTT	CASSAKRLKNTEAFF
TRBV29-1	TRBJ2-7	-	TRBD1	TGCAGCGTTCAACAGGGGACAATCTCCTACGAGCAGTACTTC	CSVQQGTISYEQYF
TRBV7-8	TRBJ1-3	few	TRBD1	TGTGCCAGCAGCCCGGCCCGGACAGGGTCTGGAAACACCATATATTTT	CASSPARTGSGNTIYF
TRBV7-2	TRBJ2-2	few	-	TGTGCCGCCGCGCGGGAAGTGAACACCGGGGAGCTGTTTTTT	CAAAREVNTGELFF
TRBV29-1	TRBJ1-2	once	TRBD1	TGCAGCGTGGAAGGGACAGGGGTCATCACTAACTATGGCTACACCTTC	CSVEGTGVITNYGYTF
TRBV7-3	TRBJ2-5	many	-	TGTGCCAGCAGCTCATCCCGCCAAGAGACCCAGTACTTC	CASSSSRQETQYF
TRBV10-3	TRBJ1-2	-	-	TGTGCCATCAGTGACGGGACTAGCGGCTATGGCTACACCTTC	CAISDGTSGYGYTF
TRBV6-6	TRBJ1-5	few	-	TGTGCCAGCAGAAAGACAGAGAGCAATCAGCCCCAGCATTTT	CASRKTESNQPQHF